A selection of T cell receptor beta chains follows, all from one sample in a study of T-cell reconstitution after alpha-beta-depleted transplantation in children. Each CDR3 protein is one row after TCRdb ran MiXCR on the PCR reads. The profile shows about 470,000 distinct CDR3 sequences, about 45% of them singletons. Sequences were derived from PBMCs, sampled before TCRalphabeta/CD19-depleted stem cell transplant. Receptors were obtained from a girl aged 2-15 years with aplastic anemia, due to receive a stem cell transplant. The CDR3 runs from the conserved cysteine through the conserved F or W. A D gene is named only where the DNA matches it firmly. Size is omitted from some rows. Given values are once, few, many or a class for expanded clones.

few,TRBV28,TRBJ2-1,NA,CASTSPRLGQFF,TGTGCCAGCACCTCACCCCGTTTGGGGCAGTTCTTC
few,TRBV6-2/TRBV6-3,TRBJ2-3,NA,CASRARANPDTQYF,TGTGCCAGCAGGGCCCGGGCCAACCCAGATACGCAGTATTTT
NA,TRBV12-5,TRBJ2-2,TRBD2,CASGFGRAGTGELFF,TGTGCTAGTGGTTTCGGGAGGGCCGGAACCGGGGAGCTGTTTTTT
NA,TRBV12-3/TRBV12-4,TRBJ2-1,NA,CASSRTTGEQFF,TGTGCCAGCAGCCGCACCACGGGTGAGCAGTTCTTC
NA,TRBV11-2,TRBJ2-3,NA,CASSPAYREYTQYF,TGTGCCAGCAGCCCAGCTTACAGGGAGTATACGCAGTATTTT
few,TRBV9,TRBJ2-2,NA,CASSVRGAKNTGELFF,TGTGCCAGCAGCGTACGCGGGGCTAAGAACACCGGGGAGCTGTTTTTT
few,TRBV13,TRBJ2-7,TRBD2,CASSLGPSGGSSYEQYF,TGTGCCAGCAGCTTAGGTCCTAGCGGGGGCAGCTCCTACGAGCAGTACTTC
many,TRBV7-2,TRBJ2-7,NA,CASHLSLTESGYEQYF,TGTGCCAGCCACTTATCCCTCACAGAATCCGGCTACGAGCAGTACTTC
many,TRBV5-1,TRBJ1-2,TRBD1,CASSPEGQGNVYGYTF,TGCGCCAGCAGCCCAGAGGGACAGGGTAATGTCTATGGCTACACCTTC
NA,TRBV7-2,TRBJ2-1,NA,CASSLAGGYGKNEQFF,TGTGCCAGCAGCTTAGCCGGAGGGTATGGCAAGAATGAGCAGTTCTTC
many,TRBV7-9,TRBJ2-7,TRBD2,CASSPGTSGSIWEQYF,TGTGCCAGCAGCCCGGGGACTAGCGGGAGTATCTGGGAGCAGTACTTC
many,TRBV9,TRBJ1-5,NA,CASSVDRSNQPQHF,TGTGCCAGCAGCGTCGACAGGTCTAATCAGCCCCAGCATTTT
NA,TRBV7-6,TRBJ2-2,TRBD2,CASSLNRGDTGELFF,TGTGCCAGCAGCCTAAACCGGGGGGACACCGGGGAGCTGTTTTTT
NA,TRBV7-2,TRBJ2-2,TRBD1,CASRTGTGRTGELFF,TGTGCCAGCAGAACAGGGACAGGTCGCACCGGGGAGCTGTTTTTT
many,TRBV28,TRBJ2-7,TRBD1,CASTTRGPFYEQYF,TGTGCCAGCACAACCAGGGGGCCCTTCTACGAGCAGTACTTC
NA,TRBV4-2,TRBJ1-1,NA,CASSQDRRPWGTEAFF,TGTGCCAGCAGCCAAGATCGGAGACCATGGGGCACTGAAGCTTTCTTT
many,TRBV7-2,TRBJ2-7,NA,CASSPQGDYPYEQYF,TGTGCCAGCAGCCCGCAGGGGGACTACCCCTACGAGCAGTACTTC
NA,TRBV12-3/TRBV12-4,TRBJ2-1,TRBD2,CASSTGTSGSNEQFF,TGTGCCAGCAGCACCGGGACTAGCGGGAGCAATGAGCAGTTCTTC
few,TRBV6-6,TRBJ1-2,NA,CASVDGQSYGYTF,TGTGCCAGCGTCGACGGACAGTCCTATGGCTACACCTTC
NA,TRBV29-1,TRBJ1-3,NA,CSVLVNSGNTIYF,TGCAGCGTTCTGGTGAACTCTGGAAACACCATATATTTT
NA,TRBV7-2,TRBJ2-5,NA,CASSRSGMETQYF,TGTGCCAGCAGCCGAAGCGGTATGGAGACCCAGTACTTC
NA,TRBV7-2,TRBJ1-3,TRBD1,CASTLPRQGRGNTIYF,TGTGCCAGCACTCTACCGCGACAGGGACGTGGAAACACCATATATTTT
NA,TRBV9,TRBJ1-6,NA,CASSVEIGGRNSPLHF,TGTGCCAGCAGCGTAGAAATTGGGGGGCGGAATTCACCCCTCCACTTT
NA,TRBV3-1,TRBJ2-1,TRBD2,CASSQTASGGAGEQFF,TGTGCCAGCAGCCAAACTGCTAGCGGGGGGGCAGGTGAGCAGTTCTTC
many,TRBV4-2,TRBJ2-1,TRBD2,CASSQDNFGRSGNEQFF,TGTGCCAGCAGCCAAGATAATTTCGGGAGGTCCGGGAATGAGCAGTTCTTC
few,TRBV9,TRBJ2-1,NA,CASSATGTLYNEQFF,TGTGCCAGTAGCGCTACCGGGACCCTCTACAATGAGCAGTTCTTC
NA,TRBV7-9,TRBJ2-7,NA,CASSLESAYYKQYF,TGTGCCAGCAGCTTAGAAAGCGCTTACTACAAGCAGTACTTC
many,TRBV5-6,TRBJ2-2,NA,CASSLTGSGELFF,TGTGCCAGCAGCTTGACAGGGTCCGGGGAGCTGTTTTTT
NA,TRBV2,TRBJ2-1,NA,CASCGGYEQFF,TGTGCCAGCTGTGGGGGATATGAGCAGTTCTTC
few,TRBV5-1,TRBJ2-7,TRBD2,CASSLEKGTSPVYEQYF,TGCGCCAGCAGCCTTGAAAAAGGGACTAGCCCCGTTTACGAGCAGTACTTC
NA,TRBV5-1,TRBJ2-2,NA,CASRGPGRANTGELFF,TGCGCCAGCAGGGGTCCGGGACGTGCGAACACCGGGGAGCTGTTTTTT
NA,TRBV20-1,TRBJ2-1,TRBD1,CSAVEQGDREQFF,TGCAGTGCGGTAGAGCAGGGGGATCGTGAGCAGTTCTTC
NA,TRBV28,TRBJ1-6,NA,CASSSAGAGNSPLHF,TGTGCCAGCAGTTCGGCAGGGGCGGGTAATTCACCCCTCCACTTT
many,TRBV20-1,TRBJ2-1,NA,CSARNGMLPNEQFF,TGCAGTGCTAGGAACGGGATGTTGCCGAACGAGCAGTTCTTC